The rows below give T cell receptor beta chains drawn from one sample of a study of cytomegalovirus exposure and HLA in healthy donors. Method: immunoSEQ multiplex PCR; TCRdb's copy keeps in-frame clones and lacks some. The repertoire holds around 200,000 clones, about 85% seen once, with around 9.6% in the top ten. Sequences were obtained from PBMCs. The receptors come from a woman aged 45-59 years in good health and CMV-seropositive. CDR3s include the opening cysteine and the closing phenylalanine or tryptophan. A D gene is named only where the DNA matches it firmly. Clone size is given for some rows only: seen once, a few or many times, or a class if the clone is expanded.

d_gene,v_gene,abundance,j_gene,CDR3nt,CDR3aa
.,TRBV5-1,few,TRBJ1-1,TGCGCCAGCACGTCCGGGACACTGAACACTGAAGCTTTCTTT,CASTSGTLNTEAFF
TRBD2,TRBV15,few,TRBJ2-1,TGTGCCACCAGCAGAGGCGGACTAGCGGATGAGCAGTTCTTC,CATSRGGLADEQFF
.,TRBV6-1,.,TRBJ2-5,TGTGCCAGCAGTGAAGCGCTTGGCGGGTCACAAGAGACCCAGTACTTC,CASSEALGGSQETQYF
.,TRBV5-6,.,TRBJ1-1,TGTGCCAGCATCTCCAGCCTCCCCAGGACTGAAGCTTTCTTT,CASISSLPRTEAFF
.,TRBV7-9,.,TRBJ2-1,TGTGCCAGCAGCTTAGGGCAGGGAATTTCCTCCTACAATGAGCAGTTCTTC,CASSLGQGISSYNEQFF
TRBD1,TRBV2,.,TRBJ1-2,TGTGCCAGCAGTCTGGACAGGGGAGACTATGGCTACACCTTC,CASSLDRGDYGYTF
.,TRBV30,few,TRBJ2-1,TGTGCCTGGAGTGTAAATCTAGGAAGCCATGAGCAGTTCTTC,CAWSVNLGSHEQFF
TRBD1,TRBV29-1,.,TRBJ1-5,TGCAGCGCGGACAGGGGATCTAGCAATCAGCCCCAGCATTTT,CSADRGSSNQPQHF
TRBD1,TRBV5-1,.,TRBJ1-2,TGCGCCAGCAGCTTGCTCCAGGGGGCAGACTATGGCTACACCTTC,CASSLLQGADYGYTF
.,TRBV27,.,TRBJ2-2,TGTGCCAGCAGTCGCTCCCGATCGGGCGGGGAGCTGTTTTTT,CASSRSRSGGELFF
TRBD1,TRBV5-1,.,TRBJ1-1,TGCGCCAGCAGCTTCATCGGACAGGGGAACACTGAAGCTTTCTTT,CASSFIGQGNTEAFF
.,TRBV5-5,.,TRBJ1-2,TGTGCCAGCAGCTTGGAGCCGGGGATAGGGTATGGCTACACCTTC,CASSLEPGIGYGYTF
TRBD1,TRBV11-2,once,TRBJ2-1,TGTGCCAGCAGCTCGGACAGGGGACCCTACAATGAGCAGTTCTTC,CASSSDRGPYNEQFF
TRBD2,TRBV5-1,.,TRBJ2-2,TGCGCCAGCAGCTTCGGGCGGGGGGGCGTCGGGGAGCTGTTTTTT,CASSFGRGGVGELFF
.,TRBV18,.,TRBJ1-5,TGTGCCAGCTCACCAAGCACCAGGGGAAGCAATCAGCCCCAGCATTTT,CASSPSTRGSNQPQHF
.,TRBV7-9,.,TRBJ1-1,TGTGCCAGCAGCCCCAGGGAGGGCACTGAAGCTTTCTTT,CASSPREGTEAFF
.,TRBV5-1,.,TRBJ1-1,TGCGCCAGCAGCCCAGGAGGCTTAAACACTGAAGCTTTCTTT,CASSPGGLNTEAFF
.,TRBV5-1,.,TRBJ1-3,TGCGCCAGCAGCTTAACAGCTTTCGGAAACACCATATATTTT,CASSLTAFGNTIYF
TRBD1,TRBV7-2,.,TRBJ1-1,TGTGCCAGCAGTCCCCTCGGACAGGGAAGGCAAGCTTTCTTT,CASSPLGQGRQAFF
TRBD1,TRBV18,.,TRBJ2-7,TGTGCCAGCTCAACGCAGACAGGGGAGGTGGACGAGCAGTACTTC,CASSTQTGEVDEQYF
.,TRBV7-9,.,TRBJ1-6,TGTGCCAGCAGCTTAATGATTAGCTCCTATAATTCACCCCTCCACTTT,CASSLMISSYNSPLHF
.,TRBV1,.,TRBJ2-4,TGCACCAGCAGCTCCGGGGGGGGGCTAGCCAAAAACATTCAGTACTTC,CTSSSGGGLAKNIQYF
TRBD1,TRBV23-1,few,TRBJ1-2,TGCGCCAGCAGTCAATCGGACAGGGGACCCTATGGCTACACCTTC,CASSQSDRGPYGYTF
TRBD2,TRBV9,.,TRBJ2-7,TGTGCCAGCAGCCCCGATAGCGGGGTTAGCTCCTACGAGCAGTACTTC,CASSPDSGVSSYEQYF
TRBD1,TRBV7-2,.,TRBJ2-7,TGTGCCAGCAGCATGGACAGGGAAGGGGGCGAGCAGTACTTC,CASSMDREGGEQYF
TRBD1,TRBV2,.,TRBJ2-2,TGTGCCAGCAGTGTTGGGACAGAGCTCACCGGGGAGCTGTTTTTT,CASSVGTELTGELFF
.,TRBV7-7,.,TRBJ2-7,TGTGCCAGCAGCTTAGGACAATCCTCCTACGAGCAGTACTTC,CASSLGQSSYEQYF
.,TRBV6-6,.,TRBJ1-1,TGTGCCAGCAGTAACACGTATGCGAACACTGAAGCTTTCTTT,CASSNTYANTEAFF
.,TRBV10-3,once,TRBJ2-1,TGTGCCATCAGTGTGGTGAGGGACGGGGGTTACAATGAGCAGTTCTTC,CAISVVRDGGYNEQFF
.,TRBV6-1,.,TRBJ1-2,TGTGCCAGCAGTGGGACAGCCCCTAACTATGGCTACACCTTC,CASSGTAPNYGYTF
.,TRBV28,once,TRBJ1-2,TGTGCCAGCAGTTTATTACCGAGCGGCTACACCTTC,CASSLLPSGYTF
.,TRBV6-1,.,TRBJ2-7,TGTGCCAGCAGTGAACTTGGCCCGGCGGGCTACGAGCAGTACTTC,CASSELGPAGYEQYF
.,TRBV7-8,.,TRBJ2-3,TGTGCCAGCAGCACCGGACCTAGCGCAGATACGCAGTATTTT,CASSTGPSADTQYF
.,TRBV5-4,.,TRBJ1-1,TGTGCCAGCAGCTCGGGGGACACTGAAGCTTTCTTT,CASSSGDTEAFF
TRBD1,TRBV30,.,TRBJ1-5,TGTGCCTACTCGGACAGGGTTAATCAGCCCCAGCATTTT,CAYSDRVNQPQHF
.,TRBV9,.,TRBJ2-5,TGTGCCAGCAGCGTAGGGGGGGGGCGCGAGACCCAGTACTTC,CASSVGGGRETQYF
.,TRBV7-2,.,TRBJ2-7,TGTGCCAGCAGCCCCGACTTGAACGAGCAGTACTTC,CASSPDLNEQYF
TRBD1,TRBV19,.,TRBJ1-4,TGTGCCAGTAGGAGACAGGGGTTCTATAGAGATGAAAAACTGTTTTTT,CASRRQGFYRDEKLFF